This T cell receptor (beta chain) was retrieved from a study of cytomegalovirus exposure and HLA in healthy donors. Across the whole study: Researchers previously reported finding 90 million to 130 million unique TCR beta sequences from 150 million to 200 million T cells.

Primers included in the PCR were 60 Vbeta and 13 Jbeta primers. Clones were sequenced by immunoSEQ multiplex PCR, and TCRdb holds only the in-frame ones, with some missing. The sample has almost 70,000 clones, 60% to 75% seen once. CDR3 length: 16 amino acids. About this clone: What it recognizes is unknown.

General study points: A few of the chains that were CMV-associated were confirmed in vitro to be specific for CMV antigens. Reportedly, fewer N-insertions than the roughly 690-donor mean appeared in an Asian-associated ancestry cluster in a later analysis. With later analysis, a missense DCLRE1C variant became linked to TCR beta V- and J-gene trimming.

The chain carries TRBV12-2 and TRBJ1-2; the DNA was not used to check the table's D call, TRBD1. TRBV12-2 is flagged as a pseudogene. The specimen sequenced was PBMCs. The sequence derives from a male donor in good health and CMV-seropositive. The CDR3 bases are TGTGCAAGTCGCTTCTCTCTTTTCCGGGACAACCATGGCTACACCTTC. Its protein is CASRFSLFRDNHGYTF.